The 23 T cell receptor beta chains below come from one sample, sequenced in a study of shared T cell receptors in the human thymus. Some clones are missing from TCRdb's copy, which holds only in-frame ones; the method was immunoSEQ multiplex PCR. The data contain 630,000 or so clones, over 75% of them seen just once; the ten biggest clones take up 0.0094%. A further study also used this sample, focusing on human thymus T cells.

What was sequenced was thymocytes. The receptors derive from a boy younger than two with a congenital heart defect.

The CDR3 region has the DNA TGCGCCAGCAGCATCGGACTAGCGGGAGGCAATGAGCAGTTCTTC. Amino acids: CASSIGLAGGNEQFF. The chain combines TRBV5-1 with TRBJ2-1; TRBD2 aligns across 14 bases. This CDR3 spans 15 amino acids. From germline, CDR1 is SGHRS and CDR2 YFSETQ. The J segment lost 6 bases and the V segment lost 4 bases, leaving 3 bases of the junction unmatched.

This clone was observed a single time. This chain uses TRBV6-1 with TRBJ1-4; 8 bases align to TRBD1. After removal of 4 bases from V and 7 bases from J, the junction contained 2 bases not matched to a gene. CDR1 and CDR2 from the germline V gene are MNHNS and SASEGT. This CDR3 has 13 amino acids. This CDR3 reads CASSGTGCEKLFF. As DNA, the CDR3 is TGTGCCAGCAGTGGGACAGGGTGTGAAAAACTGTTTTTT.

This clone was observed a handful of times. V usage is TRBV28 and J usage is TRBJ1-1; 8 bases are a match to TRBD1. CDR3 length equals 19 residues. From germline, CDR1 is MDHEN and CDR2 SYDVKM. The junction had 17 bases not matched to a gene; V was cut back by 3 bases and J by 2 bases. The CDR3, as DNA: TGTGCCAGCAGTTTGGGCCAGGGGGCGGGTCTGGGGTTCAACACTGAAGCTTTCTTT. Amino acids: CASSLGQGAGLGFNTEAFF.

V is TRBV29-1 and J is TRBJ1-5; tentatively, D is TRBD1 (5 bases). Germline values: CDR1 SQVTM, CDR2 ANQGSEA. V shed 6 bases and J shed 0 bases, with 12 bases lying between them. The CDR3 has 14 residues. CDR3 region: CSVQTEHSNQPQHF. The CDR3 region has the DNA TGCAGCGTGCAGACAGAACATAGCAATCAGCCCCAGCATTTT.

The genes are TRBV19 and TRBJ2-3; 8 positions match TRBD2. CDR1 LNHDA and CDR2 SQIVND come from the germline V gene (reference sequence). V gave up 3 bases and J gave up 6 bases; unmatched junction bases: 5. The CDR3 runs 14 residues. The CDR3 sequence: CASSIRLARDTQYF. The CDR3 DNA reads TGTGCCAGTAGTATCAGACTAGCGAGGGATACGCAGTATTTT.

The chain recombines TRBV18 with TRBJ2-5, with TRBD1 matching over 8 bases. V gave up 8 bases and J gave up 2 bases; unmatched junction bases: 10. CDR1 is KGHSH, CDR2 LQKENI, per germline. The length of the CDR3 is 15 residues. CDR3 coding DNA: TGTGCCAGCCACCCAGGGGGCTCGGAACAAGAGACCCAGTACTTC. Translating gives CASHPGGSEQETQYF.

CDR3 coding DNA: TGTGCCAGCAGCACGGACAGGCCGAACTATGGCTACACCTTC. Protein: CASSTDRPNYGYTF. The chain couples TRBV7-9 to TRBJ1-2; 7 nucleotides agree with TRBD1. The CDR3 spans 14 residues. V dropped 5 bases and J dropped 2; count of bases not matched to a gene: 5. The germline V gene has CDR1 SEHNR and CDR2 FQNEAQ (reference sequence).

This clone was counted a single time. The chain employs TRBV2 and TRBJ2-3; a possible D gene is TRBD1 (6 bases). CDR3 length equals 20 residues. The V end lost 3 bases, the J end lost 3 bases, and 28 bases lay between the germline ends. Germline CDR1 reads SNHLY; CDR2 reads FYNNEI. DNA of the CDR3: TGTGCCAGCAGTGACTCCCCGGGAAGGCGAACAGGGAGTCGGACAGATACGCAGTATTTT. Amino acid sequence: CASSDSPGRRTGSRTDTQYF.

The genes are TRBV25-1 and TRBJ2-1, with TRBD2 as a possible D gene (7 bases). The CDR3 runs 12 residues. V shed 3 bases and J shed 8 bases, with 8 bases lying between them. In germline, CDR1 is MGHDK, CDR2 SYGVNS. The CDR3 DNA follows: TGTGCCAGCAGTGAGCGGGGGCATGAGCAGTTCTTC. Its translation: CASSERGHEQFF.

The chain employs TRBV4-3 and TRBJ1-4; TRBD1 might be the D (5 bases). CDR1 and CDR2 from the germline V gene are LGHNA and YSLEER. The CDR3 has 16 amino acids. Trimming removed 0 bases at V and 1 base at J, with 9 bases between. The CDR3, as DNA: TGCGCCAGCAGCCAAGACTCCAGGGAAACTAATGAAAAACTGTTTTTT. Residues: CASSQDSRETNEKLFF.

This clone appeared a single time. This chain joins TRBV5-1 and TRBJ1-1; D gene uncertain. The CDR3 sequence is 16 residues long. The germline V gene has CDR1 SGHRS and CDR2 YFSETQ. Trimming took off 4 bases at V and 0 bases at J, with 16 bases between the two ends. The CDR3 protein is CASSLILRELNTEAFF. In DNA, the CDR3 is TGCGCCAGCAGCCTAATCCTTAGGGAGTTGAACACTGAAGCTTTCTTT.

This clone was seen only a few times. This rearrangement joins TRBV7-9 to TRBJ1-4; D possibly corresponds to TRBD1 (6 bases). CDR1 and CDR2 from the germline V gene are SEHNR and FQNEAQ (reference sequence). The CDR3 runs 15 residues. The germline V and J ends were trimmed by 4 bases and 4 bases, with 13 bases remaining between them. As DNA, the CDR3 is TGTGCCAGCAGCTCCATACAGGGCCTTAATGAAAAACTGTTTTTT. Protein: CASSSIQGLNEKLFF.

The chain carries TRBV27 and TRBJ2-4, with a tentative D call TRBD2 (6 bases). V dropped 5 bases and J dropped 0 bases, with 11 bases sitting between them. CDR1 MNHEY and CDR2 SMNVEV come from the germline V gene (reference sequence). The CDR3 covers 15 residues. The CDR3 reads CASSPRRVAKNIQYF. The CDR3 DNA sequence: TGTGCCAGCAGTCCCCGGAGGGTAGCCAAAAACATTCAGTACTTC.

V and J are TRBV6-1 and TRBJ2-7, with D possibly TRBD1 on 6 matching bases. Germline V gene data show CDR1 as MNHNS and CDR2 as SASEGT. V dropped 0 bases and J dropped 0 bases, with 12 bases sitting between them. The CDR3 totals 16 residues. The CDR3 DNA follows: TGTGCCAGCAGTGAAGCTGGGACACTAAGCTCCTACGAGCAGTACTTC. Translated, it gives CASSEAGTLSSYEQYF.

The CDR3 region has the DNA TGTGCCAGTAGTTTGCGGGAGGGGGTGCGCAATGAGCAGTTCTTC. Its translation: CASSLREGVRNEQFF. The chain uses TRBV19 and TRBJ2-1; TRBD2 matches 9 bases. The CDR3 runs 15 residues. Per germline, CDR1 LNHDA and CDR2 SQIVND (reference sequence). V was pared by 5 bases and J by 6 bases, with 8 bases of the junction left unmatched.

The chain is built from TRBV6-6 and TRBJ2-7; no clear D. The length of the CDR3 is 13 residues. The V end was cut by 8 bases, the J end by 3 bases, with 14 bases between. Looked up from germline, CDR1 is MNHNY and CDR2 is SVGAGI (reference sequence). This chain's CDR3 is CASLDPPGYEQYF. CDR3 bases: TGTGCCAGCTTAGACCCCCCAGGCTACGAGCAGTACTTC.

The genes are TRBV27 and TRBJ1-6, with a possible D match to TRBD1 (5 bases). The V end lost 0 bases, the J end lost 8 bases, and 17 bases lay between the germline ends. The length of the CDR3 is 17 residues. In germline, CDR1 is MNHEY, CDR2 SMNVEV (reference sequence). DNA of the CDR3: TGTGCCAGCAGTTTATCGCCCAGGGATAGGGGTGATTCACCCCTCCACTTT. This sequence encodes CASSLSPRDRGDSPLHF.

V and J are TRBV7-2 and TRBJ1-1; D is ambiguous. Trimming removed 4 bases at V and 4 bases at J, with 19 bases between. The CDR3 has 16 amino acids. The germline CDR1 and CDR2 sequences are SGHTA and FQGNSA. The CDR3 loop reads CASSSKREEESTEAFF. The CDR3 nucleotides are TGTGCCAGCAGCTCAAAACGGGAAGAAGAGTCCACTGAAGCTTTCTTT.

The chain couples TRBV6-4 to TRBJ1-5, with a weak D call TRBD1 (5 bases). V gave up 6 bases and J gave up 6 bases, with 18 bases separating them. Germline V gene lookup returns CDR1 MRHNA and CDR2 SNTAGT. This CDR3 has 15 amino acids. The CDR3 bases are TGTGCCAGCAGCGAAGTCGGGGGGATGGGTCAGCCCCAGCATTTT. Translated, it gives CASSEVGGMGQPQHF.

V and J are TRBV10-2 and TRBJ2-7, with D perhaps matching TRBD2 (6 bases). The CDR3 is made up of 13 amino acids. Per the germline V gene, CDR1 is WSHSY and CDR2 is SAAADI. Trimming removed 4 bases at V and 3 bases at J, with 10 bases between. The CDR3 bases are TGCGCCAGCAGTGCGCGGACTAACTACGAGCAGTACTTC. Encoded protein: CASSARTNYEQYF.

The genes are TRBV7-4 and TRBJ1-5; the match to TRBD1 covers 10 bases. The CDR3 loop spans 19 amino acids. V trimming: 2 bases; J trimming: 0 bases; junction bases outside the gene matches: 10. Germline CDR1 and CDR2: SGHVT and SQSDAQ. The CDR3 spells CASSLRPGQGTDSNQPQHF. CDR3 in DNA: TGTGCCAGCAGCTTACGTCCGGGACAGGGGACCGATAGCAATCAGCCCCAGCATTTT.

This sequence joins TRBV7-2 and TRBJ1-5, with no clear D. Germline V CDR1 and CDR2: SGHTA, FQGNSA. The length of the CDR3 is 14 residues. Trimming removed 5 bases from V and 0 bases from J, with 8 bases in between. This chain's CDR3 is CASSPGDSNQPQHF. CDR3 in DNA: TGTGCCAGCAGCCCCGGGGATAGCAATCAGCCCCAGCATTTT.

This clone turned up a few times. The genes are TRBV6-5 and TRBJ2-3, with D maybe TRBD2 (6 bases). Trimming shortened V by 6 bases and J by 1 base, and 14 bases separated the two germline ends. The CDR3 length is 15 residues. Germline values: CDR1 MNHEY, CDR2 SVGAGI. The CDR3 spells CASRKETGGTDTQYF. CDR3 in DNA: TGTGCCAGCAGGAAAGAAACGGGGGGCACAGATACGCAGTATTTT.